This section outlines one T cell receptor beta chain sequence together with its context. This clone was observed once. Its target antigen remains unknown. No much larger clonotype is one base removed from it; base qualities were not supplied. Read against the paper, the sample's treatment or condition label means: roughly 20 received Ad26.COV2.S at low or high dose, single or two shots; about 5 received placebo; per-sample allocation not given. For vaccine and placebo recipients, the sequenced repertoires came from samples collected on day 63 after the first injection. In Cohort 1b, fewer than 30 adults aged 18-55 years were enrolled at a single site in Boston, USA, between 29 July and 7 August 2020. Ad26.COV2.S consisted of a replication-incompetent adenovirus type 26 vector by which a prefusion-stabilized SARS-CoV-2 spike protein from the original Wuhan strain was expressed. The data were taken from a study of Ad26.COV2.S vaccination and SARS-CoV-2 variants (dated by TCRdb to the early 2020s). Study-wide context: Vaccine-arm donors were drawn from COV1001, a multicentre, randomized, double-blind, placebo-controlled phase I-IIa trial of Ad26.COV2.S in healthy adults. Ad26.COV2.S was given intramuscularly at 5x10^10 or 1x10^11 viral particles, as a single shot or as two shots 56 days apart. Sequencing of the TCRbeta repertoire served to evaluate the specificity and breadth of SARS-CoV-2-reactive T cell receptors following Ad26.COV2.S vaccination. A total of around 32 samples were included in the TCR-sequenced set, comprising about 20 Ad26.COV2.S vaccine recipients, 5 placebo recipients and 8 SARS-CoV-2 convalescent individuals. Participants in the trial were split at random into five groups of five each, receiving low-dose or high-dose Ad26.COV2.S once or twice, or else placebo on both occasions. Investigators did not know the trial group allocation while performing experiments and assessing outcomes.

V has 1 base trimmed and J has 10 bases trimmed; junction bases matching no gene number 10. CDR1 and CDR2 are read off the germline V gene (reference sequence) as LNHNV and YYDKDF. The cysteine opens and the phenylalanine closes a CDR3 of 15 amino acids. The CDR3 DNA has 45 bases and is translated from base 1. TCRbeta CDR3 regions were sequenced with the immunoSEQ Assay. After extraction, genomic DNA underwent amplification by bias-controlled multiplex PCR, followed by high-throughput sequencing. On the authors' methods: To quantify the absolute abundance of every unique TCRbeta CDR3 region, sequences were collapsed and filtered. T cell fraction was estimated by normalizing TCRbeta template counts to usable DNA, which was measured by amplifying reference genes present in all nucleated cells. Repertoire TCRs were annotated as SARS-CoV-2-specific by exact matching of V gene, CDR3 amino acid sequence and J gene to a known reactive TCR set. The reference SARS-CoV-2 TCR set came from MIRA and was filtered for enrichment in COVID-19-positive ImmuneCODE repertoires, removing public or cross-reactive TCRs. Using the MIRA antigens, annotated TCRs were further analysed by specific ORF or by position within an ORF. Breadth was defined as the number of annotated unique rearrangements divided by the total number of unique productive rearrangements, and depth was defined as the summed frequency of the annotated unique rearrangements. TCR breadth was compared between groups using two-sided Wilcoxon rank-sum tests. Sourced from immuneACCESS, this table was stored by TCRdb with only in-frame sequences that have V and J called. A share of the clones is absent; for the studies checked, an unresolved V gene accounts for under half, and the remainder has no known explanation. V, J and clone size were drawn from that table, and D and trimming were deduced from the DNA. Within this sample are approximately 500,000 clones, with 87% of them counted one time only. 9.5% to 15% of the sample rests with the top ten.

Summary of the overall study and its limitations: Non-spike TCR breadth was comparable between vaccine and placebo recipients, consistent with the vaccine containing only spike. According to the authors, total T cell responses may have been underestimated by the TCR breadth and depth analyses. After vaccination, spike-specific CD8+ and CD4+ T cell responses were reported to show substantial breadth. Higher spike-specific TCR breadth was observed in Ad26.COV2.S recipients than in placebo recipients (P = 0.0014). The study was not powered for comparison of responses between vaccine doses or regimens.

The material sequenced was peripheral blood, taken in a trial of Ad26.COV2.S vaccine versus placebo. This sequence was found in a person between 18 and 59 years old who received the Ad26.COV2.S COVID-19 vaccine or a placebo. The sequence is built from TRBV15 and TRBJ2-1; TRBD2 agrees with 7 junctional bases. The bases are TGTGCCACCAGCAGAGCCGGACTAGGTATAAGGGAGCAGTTCTTC. Its protein is CATSRAGLGIREQFF. The reference TRBV15 and TRBJ2-1 proteins fill in what lies around the CDR3, so the full variable domain reads DAMVIQNPRYQVTQFGKPVTLSCSQTLNHNVMYWYQQKSSQAPKLLFHYYDKDFNNEADTPDNFQSRRPNTSFCFLDIRSPGLGDTAMYLCATSRAGLGIREQFFGPGTRLTVL.